These 22 T cell receptor beta chains share one sample of origin, sequenced in a study of graft-versus-host responses after intestinal transplantation. Measured with immunoSEQ multiplex PCR; TCRdb has only the in-frame clones, and not every one. This sample has just over 15,000 clones, with roughly 86% found just once. Source: bone marrow, taken more than 120 days after intestinal transplantation. These receptors all come from a human patient who received an intestinal transplant, so some T cells may come from the graft donor.

The CDR3 sequence is CASSQHRLGNTEAFF. CDR3 bases: TGCGCCAGCAGCCAACACCGTTTGGGGAACACTGAAGCTTTCTTT. The chain joins TRBV4-3 to TRBJ1-1; D call uncertain. The germline CDR1 and CDR2 sequences are LGHNA and YSLEER. The CDR3 consists of 15 residues. V was shortened by 2 bases and J by 1 base, with 11 bases between the two germline ends.

The genes are TRBV5-6 and TRBJ1-5, with TRBD1 identical over 7 bases. The CDR3 contains 14 residues. CDR1 is SGHDT, CDR2 YYEEEE, per germline. The V and J ends lost 5 bases and 2 bases, in that order; junction bases with no gene match: 4. For the CDR3, the DNA is TGTGCCAGCAGGTCCGGGACAGGCAATCAGCCCCAGCATTTT. Its protein is CASRSGTGNQPQHF.

V gene TRBV30 combines with J gene TRBJ2-1; 7 bases match TRBD2. Germline CDR1 and CDR2: GTSNPN and SVGIG (reference sequence). Unmatched junction bases numbered 3, after V lost 1 base and J lost 3 bases. The CDR3 is 14 residues long. Here the CDR3 DNA reads TGTGCCTGGAGTGGGCTAGCGGACTACAATGAGCAGTTCTTC. Protein product: CAWSGLADYNEQFF.

The rearrangement uses TRBV27 and TRBJ1-2; D remains unclear. V lost 3 bases and J lost 8, with 13 bases in between. The V gene's germline CDR1 is MNHEY and CDR2 SMNVEV (reference sequence). The CDR3 is 13 residues long. CDR3 amino acids: CASSFLGVWGYTF. As DNA, the CDR3 is TGTGCCAGCAGTTTTCTTGGGGTGTGGGGCTACACCTTC.

This clone was recorded only once. The rearrangement links TRBV19 to TRBJ2-7; 10 bases fit TRBD1. Germline CDR1 and CDR2: LNHDA and SQIVND (reference sequence). The CDR3 has 16 residues. V shed 3 bases and J 2 bases; nucleotides not matched to a gene: 7. This chain's CDR3 is CASSMTSGQGAYEQYF. Written as DNA, the CDR3 is TGTGCCAGTAGTATGACTTCAGGACAGGGGGCCTACGAGCAGTACTTC.

CDR3 amino acids: CASSRPGAKNIQYF. CDR3 nucleotide sequence: TGTGCCAGCAGTCGGCCGGGAGCCAAAAACATTCAGTACTTC. The chain uses TRBV27 and TRBJ2-4; D not resolved. The V gene's germline CDR1 is MNHEY and CDR2 SMNVEV (reference sequence). This CDR3 contains 14 residues. The V gene lost 5 bases and the J gene lost 0 bases, with 8 bases spanning the gap.

The genes are TRBV4-1 and TRBJ2-5; a possible D gene is TRBD1 (6 bases). V dropped 4 bases and J dropped 5 bases, with 14 bases sitting between them. The length of the CDR3 is 14 residues. Germline V lookup: CDR1 MGHRA, CDR2 YSYEKL. The CDR3 here is CASSPGQRPETQYF. The CDR3 nucleotides read TGCGCCAGCAGCCCGGGACAACGGCCCGAGACCCAGTACTTC.

V gene TRBV28 combines with J gene TRBJ2-1; 7 bases match TRBD2. This CDR3 has 15 residues. V dropped 2 bases and J dropped 3; count of bases not matched to a gene: 4. CDR1 is MDHEN, CDR2 SYDVKM, per germline. The CDR3: CASSLGTIRYNEQFF. CDR3 nucleotides: TGTGCCAGCAGTTTAGGGACTATACGCTACAATGAGCAGTTCTTC.

This clone was counted a single time. V usage is TRBV5-1 and J usage is TRBJ2-6; D might be TRBD2 (6 bases). The CDR3 sequence is 17 residues long. With 4 bases removed from V and 0 bases from J, the gap between germline ends came to 14 bases. Germline CDR1 is SGHRS and CDR2 is YFSETQ. The CDR3 nucleotides read TGCGCCAGCAGCCCTCGGGACTTCTACTCTGGGGCCAACGTCCTGACTTTC. Encoded protein: CASSPRDFYSGANVLTF.

The chain recombines TRBV28 with TRBJ2-5; unclear D gene. Germline assignment: CDR1 MDHEN and CDR2 SYDVKM. The CDR3 consists of 12 residues. V was clipped by 6 bases and J by 5 bases, with 10 bases between them. CDR3 in amino acids: CASSPERETQYF. CDR3 DNA sequence: TGTGCCAGCAGCCCAGAAAGGGAGACCCAGTACTTC.

This chain's CDR3 is CASSLGSGPYEQYF. In nucleotides, the CDR3 is TGTGCCAGCAGCTTAGGTTCGGGACCCTACGAGCAGTACTTC. The chain recombines TRBV13 with TRBJ2-7; the D call may be TRBD1 or TRBD2 (5 bases each). Per germline, CDR1 PRHDT and CDR2 FYEKMQ (reference sequence). The CDR3 is 14 residues long. Trimming shortened V by 0 bases and J by 2 bases, and 8 bases separated the two germline ends.

This rearrangement joins TRBV4-1 to TRBJ2-1; TRBD2 aligns across 10 bases. The ends lost 0 bases at V and 4 bases at J; junction bases unmatched: 9. The CDR3 runs 18 residues. Germline CDR1 reads MGHRA; CDR2 reads YSYEKL. CDR3 sequence (DNA): TGCGCCAGCAGCCAAGATCGTCTAGCGGGAGTCCGGTACAATGAGCAGTTCTTC. Amino acid sequence: CASSQDRLAGVRYNEQFF.

The V and J genes are TRBV5-6 and TRBJ2-2; no reliable D call. The CDR3 extends over 14 amino acids. Germline V CDR1 and CDR2: SGHDT, YYEEEE. Trimming took 3 bases from V and 6 from J, leaving 12 bases between them. The CDR3 region has the DNA TGTGCCAGCAGCTCCCCGTGGCTGGCCGGGGAGCTGTTTTTT. This encodes CASSSPWLAGELFF.

The chain combines TRBV5-5 with TRBJ1-1; possible D gene TRBD1, 5 bases. The CDR3 extends over 14 amino acids. V was shortened by 6 bases and J by 5 bases, with 17 bases between the two germline ends. Germline-derived CDR1 and CDR2 are SGHKS and YYEKEE (reference sequence). The CDR3 DNA reads as TGTGCCAGCACCAACCCGGGGGAAAGGACTGAAGCTTTCTTT. Its protein product is CASTNPGERTEAFF. Variable domain in full (rest from reference TRBV5-5 and TRBJ1-1): DAGVTQSPTHLIKTRGQQVTLRCSPISGHKSVSWYQQVLGQGPQFIFQYYEKEERGRGNFPDRFSARQFPNYSSELNVNALLLGDSALYLCASTNPGERTEAFFGQGTRLTVV.

V and J are TRBV7-9 and TRBJ1-1, with unresolved D. The ends were cut back, 1 base at V and 2 bases at J, with 8 bases in the middle. The CDR3 runs to 14 residues. CDR1 is SEHNR, CDR2 FQNEAQ, per germline (reference sequence). The CDR3 bases are TGTGCCAGCAGCTTAGTAGGCCTAAACACTGAAGCTTTCTTT. This translates into CASSLVGLNTEAFF. Full variable domain (remainder filled in from reference TRBV7-9 and TRBJ1-1): DTGVSQNPRHKITKRGQNVTFRCDPISEHNRLYWYRQTLGQGPEFLTYFQNEAQLEKSRLLSDRFSAERPKGSFSTLEIQRTEQGDSAMYLCASSLVGLNTEAFFGQGTRLTVV.

By its share, this clone is medium-sized. The chain uses TRBV9 and TRBJ2-1, with 10 positions matching TRBD2. Germline CDR1 is SGDLS and CDR2 is YYNGEE. V shed 3 bases and J 0 bases; nucleotides not matched to a gene: 3. The length of the CDR3 is 16 residues. The CDR3 DNA reads as TGTGCCAGCAGCGGGACTAGCGGTTACTCCTACAATGAGCAGTTCTTC. Encoded protein: CASSGTSGYSYNEQFF.

The chain employs TRBV6-5 and TRBJ2-2, with 9 bases fitting TRBD2. Looked up from germline, CDR1 is MNHEY and CDR2 is SVGAGI. The CDR3 has 16 amino acids. The trim removed 3 bases at V and 6 bases at J, leaving 8 bases unmatched. The CDR3 DNA reads as TGTGCCAGCAGTTATTTGGCTAGCGGGAAAGCCGGGGAGCTGTTTTTT. Protein product: CASSYLASGKAGELFF.

This chain uses TRBV19 with TRBJ2-3; 8 bases fit TRBD2. The CDR3 runs 15 residues. Germline loops: CDR1 LNHDA, CDR2 SQIVND (reference sequence). Trimming took 3 bases from V and 4 from J; bases not matched to a gene: 6. CDR3 sequence (DNA): TGTGCCAGTAGTATCAGTAGCGGGAAGGCAGATACGCAGTATTTT. It encodes CASSISSGKADTQYF.

The rearrangement joins TRBV28 to TRBJ2-1; 7 bases line up with TRBD1. This CDR3 comprises 15 residues. J gave up 0 bases and V 5 bases, and 4 bases lay outside the gene matches. Germline CDR1 MDHEN, CDR2 SYDVKM. CDR3 DNA sequence: TGTGCCAGCAGTCCGGGACAGACCTCCTACAATGAGCAGTTCTTC. Translation gives CASSPGQTSYNEQFF.

This clone occurred a few times. The chain carries TRBV18 and TRBJ2-5; D is perhaps TRBD2 (6 bases). The CDR3 runs to 13 residues. V was shortened by 7 bases and J by 3 bases, with 12 bases between the two germline ends. In germline, CDR1 is KGHSH, CDR2 LQKENI. CDR3 coding DNA: TGTGCCAGCTTAAGGGGAGGAAAAGAGACCCAGTACTTC. Amino acid sequence: CASLRGGKETQYF.

This chain joins TRBV7-2 and TRBJ1-5; weak D call: TRBD1 (5 bases). The germline CDR1 and CDR2 sequences are SGHTA and FQGNSA. V was pared by 2 bases and J by 3 bases, with 17 bases between. The CDR3 runs 17 residues. In DNA, the CDR3 is TGTGCCAGCAGCTTATTTTCGACGGGGCTGCCCAATCAGCCCCAGCATTTT. It is translated as CASSLFSTGLPNQPQHF.

The chain is built from TRBV6-1 and TRBJ2-7, with 12 bases aligning to TRBD2. The length of the CDR3 is 15 residues. V was pared by 1 base and J by 3 bases, with 1 base of the junction left unmatched. Germline-derived CDR1 and CDR2 are MNHNS and SASEGT. The DNA of the CDR3 is TGTGCCAGCAGTGAAGAGACTAGCGGGAGCTACGAGCAGTACTTC. Translated: CASSEETSGSYEQYF.